These 3 T cell receptor beta chains originate from one sample sequenced in a study of chemoradiotherapy in HPV16-positive cancers. Libraries were prepared by immunoSEQ multiplex PCR; TCRdb keeps only in-frame clonotypes and omits some of them. The table lists about 2,800 clones, 70% to 90% of them singletons. This specimen was tumor tissue, taken from a patient who underwent chemoradiotherapy. These receptor sequences come from a human donor with HPV-associated anogenital cancer.

The rearrangement links TRBV5-1 to TRBJ1-2, with TRBD1 matching over 9 bases. V lost 0 bases to trimming and J lost 8 bases; unmatched junction nucleotides: 5. This CDR3 contains 14 residues. Germline-derived CDR1 and CDR2 are SGHRS and YFSETQ. For the CDR3, the DNA is TGCGCCAGCAGCTTGGAACAGGGGGCAGACGGCTACACCTTC. As protein: CASSLEQGADGYTF.

The chain carries TRBV28 and TRBJ2-7, with 9 bases that match TRBD1. The junction had 6 bases not matched to a gene; V was cut back by 8 bases and J by 1 base. The CDR3 is made up of 14 amino acids. In germline, CDR1 is MDHEN, CDR2 SYDVKM. The CDR3 region is CASSRDRVSYEQYF. The CDR3 DNA reads as TGTGCCAGCTCCCGGGACAGGGTTTCCTACGAGCAGTACTTC.

In this sample, this clone turned up a few times. The rearrangement uses TRBV6-5 and TRBJ2-3, with D hard to call. V was shortened by 2 bases and J by 0 bases, with 6 bases between the two germline ends. This CDR3 has 14 residues. From germline, CDR1 is MNHEY and CDR2 SVGAGI. The CDR3 DNA is TGTGCCAGCAGTTACCGGTCGAGCACAGATACGCAGTATTTT. It is translated as CASSYRSSTDTQYF.